This TCR beta chain was identified during a study of T cell responses to AZD1222 COVID-19 vaccine. The study, taken as a whole, reports: An increase in Spike-specific TCR breadth and depth was observed after two AZD1222 doses. At baseline, seropositivity was found in only a handful of AZD1222 recipients. Donors were largely white British and mainly female; clonal diversity was possibly underestimated.

About this clone: The target antigen is unknown.

Here immunoSEQ multiplex PCR was the method, and the copy in TCRdb shows in-frame clones only, minus some. The sample carries about 160,000 clones, 85% to 95% recorded once. Germline V gene data show CDR1 as SGHRS and CDR2 as YFSETQ. Deletions cut 0 bases from V and 1 base from J, with 7 bases between. The CDR3 is 15 amino acids. The material was peripheral blood, obtained on day 0 of AZD1222 vaccination. The receptor was isolated from an adult in good health. This chain joins TRBV5-1 and TRBJ2-2, with D maybe TRBD1 (5 bases). CDR3 residues: CASSLGRVNTGELFF. In DNA form, the CDR3 reads TGCGCCAGCAGCTTGGGCAGGGTGAACACCGGGGAGCTGTTTTTT.